This entry lists 10 T cell receptor beta chains sequenced from one sample in a study of neurological immune-mediated disorders. TCRdb re-derived calls from the 5' RACE reads in MiXCR, one entry per CDR3 protein. Of tens of thousands of distinct CDR3 sequences in the sample, roughly 9% were seen once. Sequencing input: PBMCs. Source of these receptors: a man aged 45-65 years in good health.

As concerns this clonotype: Given a much more abundant clone one base away, this may be a read error. The J gene is TRBJ2-7, the V gene TRBV5-1; maybe TRBD1 (6 bases). The CDR3 runs to 13 residues. The germline gives CDR1 SGHRS, CDR2 YFSETQ. Here the CDR3 reads CTSSFTGSREQYF. CDR3 DNA sequence: TGCACCAGCAGCTTTACAGGGTCCCGCGAGCAGTACTTC.

This clonotype was seen many times. V is TRBV6-5 and J is TRBJ2-1; 8 bases map to TRBD2. CDR3 size: 18 residues. Germline CDR1 and CDR2: MNHEY and SVGAGI. Trimming removed 0 bases from V and 3 bases from J; junction bases left unmatched: 10. In nucleotides, the CDR3 is TGTGCCAGCAGTTACTCTAGCGGGGTAGCGGGGCGCTACAATGAGCAGTTCTTC. Protein sequence: CASSYSSGVAGRYNEQFF.

This clonotype was recorded many times. The rearrangement uses TRBV15 and TRBJ1-3; D uncertain. V lost 0 bases, J lost 0 bases, and 15 bases lay in between. This CDR3 is 18 amino acids long. CDR1 is LNHNV, CDR2 YYDKDF, per germline (reference sequence). CDR3: CATSRESPGLSSGNTIYF. CDR3 in DNA: TGTGCCACCAGCAGAGAGTCCCCCGGACTGAGCTCTGGAAACACCATATATTTT.

This chain links TRBV6-2 or TRBV6-3 with TRBJ1-4; 7 positions match TRBD1. The CDR3 has 14 residues. V lost 7 bases to trimming and J lost 6 bases; unmatched junction nucleotides: 8. Per germline, CDR1 MNHEY and CDR2 SVGEGT. The chain's CDR3 is CASTAVDRDEKLFF. The CDR3 DNA reads as TGTGCCAGCACCGCCGTTGACAGGGATGAAAAACTGTTTTTT.

This clonotype occurred many times. CDR3 residues: CASSNPSRDHTQYF. Written as DNA, the CDR3 is TGTGCCAGCAGTAACCCTTCCAGGGACCATACGCAGTATTTT. V gene TRBV28 combines with J gene TRBJ2-3; D is tentatively TRBD1 or TRBD2 (5 bases each). Germline CDR1 and CDR2: MDHEN and SYDVKM. V was clipped by 5 bases and J by 7 bases, with 16 bases between them. The CDR3 totals 14 residues.

This clonotype was counted at least ten times. The chain carries TRBV11-2 and TRBJ2-2, with 7 nucleotides matching TRBD1. The CDR3 runs to 14 residues. Trimming at V came to 5 bases and at J to 3 bases, leaving 3 bases not matched to a gene. CDR1 SGHAT and CDR2 FQNNGV come from the germline V gene. The CDR3: CASSRGTDTGELFF. In DNA form, the CDR3 reads TGTGCCAGCAGCCGAGGGACAGACACCGGGGAGCTGTTTTTT.

This clonotype appeared a few times. The chain uses TRBV5-1 and TRBJ2-6, with D possibly called TRBD1 or TRBD2 (5 bases each). V was clipped by 3 bases and J by 4 bases, with 11 bases between them. The CDR3 loop spans 15 amino acids. Germline CDR1 is SGHRS and CDR2 is YFSETQ. CDR3 region: CASSSGPTGANVLTF. For the CDR3, the DNA is TGCGCCAGCAGCTCGGGACCGACGGGGGCCAACGTCCTGACTTTC.

This clonotype was seen at least ten times. The chain's CDR3 is CASSSTQPGQGVNQPQHF. CDR3 DNA: TGTGCCAGCAGCTCTACCCAACCGGGACAGGGAGTTAATCAGCCCCAGCATTTT. The V and J genes are TRBV7-9 and TRBJ1-5; TRBD1 matches at 9 bases. This CDR3 spans 18 amino acids. The junction had 14 bases not matched to a gene; V was cut back by 4 bases and J by 4 bases. The germline V gene encodes CDR1 SEHNR and CDR2 FQNEAQ (reference sequence).

At least ten counts were recorded for this clonotype. The V call is TRBV4-3, the J call TRBJ2-7; 9 bases line up with TRBD2. The ends lost 4 bases at V and 0 bases at J; junction bases unmatched: 4. Germline values: CDR1 LGHNA, CDR2 YSLEER. This CDR3 region has 15 residues. In nucleotides, the CDR3 is TGCGCCAGCAGCCCCTCTAGCGGGAACTCCTACGAGCAGTACTTC. This sequence encodes CASSPSSGNSYEQYF.

This clonotype was picked up many times. V is TRBV3-1 and J is TRBJ2-7; 7 bases match TRBD1. The CDR3 spans 14 residues. Germline CDR1 and CDR2: LGHDT and YNNKEL (reference sequence). V lost 6 bases, J lost 2 bases, and 7 bases stayed unmatched. CDR3 sequence (DNA): TGTGCCAGCAGGGCACTAACAGGGGCCTACGAGCAGTACTTC. This encodes CASRALTGAYEQYF.